This passage covers 29 T cell receptor beta chains from one sample sequenced in a study of blood T cell repertoires in COVID-19. Sequencing used immunoSEQ multiplex PCR; TCRdb keeps in-frame clones, though not all of them. The sample carries 360,000 or so clones, roughly nine tenths recorded once. Source material: peripheral blood. These receptors came from an older woman with COVID-19, enrolled during active disease.

The gene calls are TRBV7-6 and TRBJ1-2; D not certain. The CDR3 length is 15 residues. V was cut by 1 base and J by 1 base, with 10 bases left in between. The germline V gene encodes CDR1 SGHVS and CDR2 FNYEAQ. The CDR3 here is CASSLVAGGNYGYTF. CDR3 DNA sequence: TGTGCCAGCAGCTTAGTGGCCGGAGGTAACTATGGCTACACCTTC.

The V and J genes are TRBV3-1 (or the pseudogene TRBV3-2) and TRBJ2-7; a weak D match, TRBD2 (5 bases). The ends were cut back, 0 bases at V and 8 bases at J, with 20 bases in the middle. Germline V gives CDR1 LGHDT, CDR2 YNNKEL (reference sequence). The CDR3 sequence is 16 residues long. CDR3 protein: CASSQEGKGLARQQYF. Here the CDR3 DNA reads TGTGCCAGCAGCCAAGAAGGAAAGGGTCTAGCAAGGCAGCAGTACTTC.

This clone showed up just a few times. This chain joins TRBV28 and TRBJ1-6; possible D gene TRBD1, 6 bases. V was cut by 6 bases and J by 2 bases, with 14 bases left in between. The CDR3 sequence is 16 residues long. Germline V gene sequence: CDR1 MDHEN, CDR2 SYDVKM. This CDR3 reads CASSAAQGTYNSPLHF. DNA of the CDR3: TGTGCCAGCAGCGCCGCACAGGGTACCTATAATTCACCCCTCCACTTT.

The chain recombines TRBV7-9 with TRBJ1-4, with 10 bases that match TRBD1. After removal of 4 bases from V and 7 bases from J, the junction contained 3 bases not matched to a gene. Germline CDR1 reads SEHNR; CDR2 reads FQNEAQ (reference sequence). The CDR3 contains 14 residues. CDR3 sequence reads: CASSSGQGVEKLFF. DNA for the CDR3: TGTGCCAGCAGCTCAGGACAGGGGGTTGAAAAACTGTTTTTT. Complete variable domain (other parts from reference TRBV7-9 and TRBJ1-4): DTGVSQNPRHKITKRGQNVTFRCDPISEHNRLYWYRQTLGQGPEFLTYFQNEAQLEKSRLLSDRFSAERPKGSFSTLEIQRTEQGDSAMYLCASSSGQGVEKLFFGSGTQLSVL.

The CDR3 nucleotides read TGTGCCTGGAGTGTACTCCGGAACACTGAAGCTTTCTTT. This sequence encodes CAWSVLRNTEAFF. This chain joins TRBV30 and TRBJ1-1; D is uncertain. The V gene's germline CDR1 is GTSNPN and CDR2 SVGIG (reference sequence). The CDR3 runs to 13 residues. The V and J ends lost 0 bases and 1 base respectively, with 6 bases between them.

The chain couples TRBV7-2 to TRBJ2-1, with 12 bases fitting TRBD2. The CDR3 loop spans 17 amino acids. CDR1 and CDR2 from the germline V gene are SGHTA and FQGNSA. V dropped 4 bases and J dropped 3; count of bases not matched to a gene: 7. CDR3 sequence (DNA): TGTGCCAGCAGCTCTAGACTAGCGGGGGCCTTCTACAATGAGCAGTTCTTC. Its protein is CASSSRLAGAFYNEQFF.

The genes are TRBV4-1 and TRBJ2-1; D possibly corresponds to TRBD1 (6 bases). Trimming shortened V by 0 bases and J by 7 bases, and 22 bases separated the two germline ends. This CDR3 has 18 residues. CDR1 is MGHRA and CDR2 is YSYEKL in the germline V gene. In DNA, the CDR3 is TGCGCCAGCAGCCAAGAAATGACGGGACAAGGGGGATCGAATGAGCAGTTCTTC. Residues: CASSQEMTGQGGSNEQFF.

V and J are TRBV7-9 and TRBJ1-1; D is possibly TRBD1 (6 bases). Trimming cost V 6 bases and J 2 bases, with 13 bases left between them. The CDR3 is made up of 14 amino acids. The germline gives CDR1 SEHNR, CDR2 FQNEAQ (reference sequence). CDR3 sequence reads: CASRKGHPNTEAFF. The CDR3 region has the DNA TGTGCCAGCAGGAAGGGACACCCTAACACTGAAGCTTTCTTT. Based on the CDR3 plus reference TRBV7-9 and TRBJ1-1, the full variable domain is DTGVSQNPRHKITKRGQNVTFRCDPISEHNRLYWYRQTLGQGPEFLTYFQNEAQLEKSRLLSDRFSAERPKGSFSTLEIQRTEQGDSAMYLCASRKGHPNTEAFFGQGTRLTVV.

V is TRBV30 and J is TRBJ1-2; 7 bases map to TRBD1. J gave up 4 bases and V 2 bases, and 4 bases lay outside the gene matches. The germline CDR1 and CDR2 sequences are GTSNPN and SVGIG (reference sequence). The CDR3 has 13 residues. CDR3 in amino acids: CAWSSGTVYGYTF. CDR3 sequence (DNA): TGTGCCTGGAGTTCCGGGACAGTCTATGGCTACACCTTC. Variable domain in full (rest from reference TRBV30 and TRBJ1-2): SQTIHQWPATLVQPVGSPLSLECTVEGTSNPNLYWYRQAAGRGLQLLFYSVGIGQISSEVPQNLSASRPQDRQFILSSKKLLLSDSGFYLCAWSSGTVYGYTFGSGTRLTVV.

This clone was seen once. This chain joins TRBV28 and TRBJ1-3; D is possibly TRBD1 (6 bases). This CDR3 comprises 16 residues. The ends were cut back, 6 bases at V and 2 bases at J, with 17 bases in the middle. CDR1 and CDR2 from the germline V gene are MDHEN and SYDVKM. CDR3 nucleotides: TGTGCCAGCAGCGACACAGGGACCACTGCTGGAAACACCATATATTTT. Its protein is CASSDTGTTAGNTIYF. Full variable domain (outside the CDR3, taken from reference TRBV28 and TRBJ1-3): DVKVTQSSRYLVKRTGEKVFLECVQDMDHENMFWYRQDPGLGLRLIYFSYDVKMKEKGDIPEGYSVSREKKERFSLILESASTNQTSMYLCASSDTGTTAGNTIYFGEGSWLTVV.

CDR3 bases: TGTGCCAGCAGCCAAAACAGGGAAGGCTATGGCTACACCTTC. This codes for CASSQNREGYGYTF. The gene calls are TRBV7-3 and TRBJ1-2, with D possibly TRBD1 on 6 matching bases. The ends were cut back, 5 bases at V and 4 bases at J, with 14 bases in the middle. The CDR3 sequence is 14 residues long. Germline CDR1 SGHTA, CDR2 FQGTGA.

There are a few counts of this clone. The chain has TRBV30 and TRBJ1-1, with 9 positions matching TRBD1. Per the germline V gene, CDR1 is GTSNPN and CDR2 is SVGIG (reference sequence). This CDR3 spans 13 amino acids. V lost 1 base to trimming and J lost 7 bases; unmatched junction nucleotides: 4. The CDR3 bases are TGTGCCTGGAGTGGTGGACAGGGGCGTGAAGCTTTCTTT. It is translated as CAWSGGQGREAFF.

The chain uses TRBV3-1 (or the pseudogene TRBV3-2) and TRBJ2-3; 8 bases fit TRBD2. Germline CDR1 is LGHDT and CDR2 is YNNKEL (reference sequence). V shed 4 bases, J shed 0 bases, and the junction held 15 bases outside the gene matches. The CDR3 extends over 19 amino acids. DNA of the CDR3: TGTGCCAGCAGCCGGAGCGTAGCGGGGCCGGGGGCTAGCACAGATACGCAGTATTTT. Translated: CASSRSVAGPGASTDTQYF.

In its sample, this clone was seen a few times. The chain has TRBV7-9 and TRBJ2-1; maybe TRBD2 (5 bases). V was trimmed by 1 base and J by 10 bases, leaving 14 bases between them. This CDR3 is 14 amino acids long. CDR1 is SEHNR and CDR2 is FQNEAQ in the germline V gene (reference sequence). In DNA form, the CDR3 reads TGTGCCAGCAGCTTAGTGATCCTCACGGGGGAGCAGTTCTTC. Encoded protein: CASSLVILTGEQFF.

CDR3 in amino acids: CSASRPGLAKNIQYF. CDR3 coding DNA: TGCAGTGCTAGTCGTCCCGGACTAGCCAAAAACATTCAGTACTTC. The chain couples TRBV20-1 to TRBJ2-4; tentatively, D is TRBD2 (5 bases). Trimming left V 3 bases short and J 0 bases short, with 12 bases between. The CDR3 runs 15 residues. Germline V gives CDR1 DFQATT, CDR2 SNEGSKA (reference sequence).

This chain uses TRBV14 with TRBJ2-1; TRBD1 agrees at 8 bases. Trimming took 1 base from V and 5 from J; bases not matched to a gene: 10. The germline CDR1 and CDR2 sequences are SGHDN and FVKESK. CDR3 length equals 17 residues. Written as DNA, the CDR3 is TGTGCCAGCAGCCAAGCCGTGTGGACAGGGCAGAACAATGAGCAGTTCTTC. It is translated as CASSQAVWTGQNNEQFF.

The chain has TRBV23-1 and TRBJ1-1, with 7 positions matching TRBD1. TRBV23-1 is an open reading frame whose function is uncertain. This CDR3 has 16 residues. The junction had 16 bases not matched to a gene; V was cut back by 8 bases and J by 4 bases. The CDR3 sequence is CASRRMKREGATEAFF. The CDR3 DNA reads as TGCGCCAGCCGACGAATGAAACGGGAGGGGGCCACTGAAGCTTTCTTT.

This clone has only a few counts. The chain couples TRBV16 to TRBJ1-1; D is perhaps TRBD1 (6 bases). Trimming stripped 0 bases from V and 3 bases from J, with 11 bases between. Looked up from germline, CDR1 is KGHSY and CDR2 is FQNENV. The CDR3 sequence is 15 residues long. CDR3 in DNA: TGTGCCAGCAGCCAATCGTTCGCAGGGGACACTGAAGCTTTCTTT. It encodes CASSQSFAGDTEAFF. Variable domain in full (rest from reference TRBV16 and TRBJ1-1): GEEVAQTPKHLVRGEGQKAKLYCAPIKGHSYVFWYQQVLKNEFKFLISFQNENVFDETGMPKERFSAKCLPNSPCSLEIQATKLEDSAVYFCASSQSFAGDTEAFFGQGTRLTVV.

The chain couples TRBV7-9 to TRBJ1-2; D remains ambiguous. The CDR3 runs to 11 residues. The germline gives CDR1 SEHNR, CDR2 FQNEAQ (reference sequence). V was pared by 3 bases and J by 8 bases, with 7 bases between. The CDR3 loop is CASSLGSGYTF. The CDR3 DNA is TGTGCCAGCAGCTTGGGCTCGGGCTACACCTTC.

The gene calls are TRBV18 and TRBJ1-2; TRBD1 agrees at 7 bases. After removal of 1 base from V and 0 bases from J, the junction contained 11 bases not matched to a gene. CDR1 KGHSH and CDR2 LQKENI come from the germline V gene. The CDR3 is made up of 18 amino acids. The CDR3 here is CASSPLGVRDRPNYGYTF. The DNA of the CDR3 is TGTGCCAGCTCACCACTAGGGGTCCGGGACAGACCTAACTATGGCTACACCTTC.

V usage is TRBV10-2 and J usage is TRBJ2-3, with 8 nucleotides matching TRBD1. CDR3 size: 16 residues. Trimming removed 3 bases from V and 6 bases from J; junction bases left unmatched: 11. The germline CDR1 and CDR2 sequences are WSHSY and SAAADI. Here the CDR3 DNA reads TGCGCCAGCAGTGAAATACAAACAGGGGGGCGGGATACGCAGTATTTT. Translation gives CASSEIQTGGRDTQYF.

This chain links TRBV7-2 with TRBJ2-5; 14 bases line up with TRBD2. This CDR3 has 16 amino acids. Germline CDR1 reads SGHTA; CDR2 reads FQGNSA. The V and J ends lost 5 bases and 2 bases, in that order; junction bases with no gene match: 4. The CDR3 loop reads CASSARLAGGQETQYF. The CDR3 DNA follows: TGTGCCAGCAGCGCCCGACTAGCGGGGGGGCAAGAGACCCAGTACTTC.

The V call is TRBV7-6, the J call TRBJ1-3; D is possibly TRBD1 (5 bases). Per germline, CDR1 SGHVS and CDR2 FNYEAQ. V gave up 4 bases and J gave up 3 bases, with 16 bases separating them. The CDR3 is 16 amino acids. The CDR3 protein is CASSSQQPQGGNTIYF. The CDR3 DNA sequence: TGTGCCAGCAGCTCCCAACAGCCTCAGGGTGGAAACACCATATATTTT.

This clone was observed a handful of times. This chain connects TRBV2 to TRBJ1-1; D ambiguous. Trimming left V 1 base short and J 8 bases short, with 14 bases between. The CDR3 runs to 14 residues. Germline lookup yields CDR1 SNHLY and CDR2 FYNNEI. The CDR3 DNA is TGTGCCAGCAGTGAAGGCCTCCCACCTATAGAAGCTTTCTTT. Translation: CASSEGLPPIEAFF.

The chain recombines TRBV29-1 with TRBJ1-5; D gene unclear. V was pared by 6 bases and J by 0 bases, with 9 bases between. The CDR3 totals 13 residues. Germline V gene data show CDR1 as SQVTM and CDR2 as ANQGSEA. CDR3 DNA sequence: TGCAGCGTCCGTACATATAGCAATCAGCCCCAGCATTTT. This codes for CSVRTYSNQPQHF.

This clone was counted a single time. This chain joins TRBV5-4 and TRBJ2-7, with TRBD1 identical over 7 bases. Germline CDR1 reads SGHNT; CDR2 reads YYREEE (reference sequence). This CDR3 spans 14 amino acids. V shed 1 base, J shed 5 bases, and the junction held 6 bases outside the gene matches. DNA for the CDR3: TGTGCCAGCAGCTTGTTAGGGGGCCCCCACGAGCAGTACTTC. Amino acid sequence: CASSLLGGPHEQYF.

This clone occurred once. J is TRBJ2-3 and V is TRBV2, with D unresolved. The CDR3 has 15 residues. Per the germline V gene, CDR1 is SNHLY and CDR2 is FYNNEI. V was cut by 7 bases and J by 0 bases, with 14 bases left in between. CDR3 nucleotides: TGTGCCAGCAAGGTATCAGGTTTTAGCACAGATACGCAGTATTTT. It is translated as CASKVSGFSTDTQYF.

This chain's CDR3 is CASSRQSNNYGYTF. The CDR3, as DNA: TGTGCCAGCAGCAGACAGTCTAATAACTATGGCTACACCTTC. The V gene is TRBV6-5, the J gene TRBJ1-2; weak D call: TRBD1 (5 bases). CDR3 length: 14 residues. CDR1 is MNHEY, CDR2 SVGAGI, per germline. Trimming cost V 6 bases and J 1 base, with 12 bases left between them.

The chain links TRBV5-1 to TRBJ2-5; D call uncertain. CDR3 length equals 14 residues. The V and J ends lost 1 base and 5 bases respectively, with 12 bases between them. Germline V gives CDR1 SGHRS, CDR2 YFSETQ. CDR3 DNA: TGCGCCAGCAGCTTGACGCCCGCGTCGGAGACCCAGTACTTC. Its translation is CASSLTPASETQYF.